This T cell receptor (beta chain) comes out of a study of siplizumab effects on memory and regulatory T cells. Study-wide results and caveats: Proliferating clones, CD4+ or CD8+, lacked an assignable naive or memory phenotype in roughly 75-95% of cases. The alloresponse seemed to draw substantially on naive T cells, which appeared more diverse than memory cells. In siplizumab conditions, mappable alloreactive CD4+ clones averaged approximately 69% Treg-derived, against 25% to 30% in controls.

On this clone itself: Its cognate antigen is unknown.

Here immunoSEQ multiplex PCR was the method, and the copy in TCRdb shows in-frame clones only, minus some. Among 85,000 to 130,000 clones listed, about 93% were seen once. With 0 bases removed from V and 0 bases from J, the gap between germline ends came to 3 bases. The CDR3 covers 14 residues. Germline CDR1 SEHNR, CDR2 FQNEAQ (reference sequence). This clonotype originated in a human donor in good health. Sequenced sample: Tregs sorted from blood. The chain couples TRBV7-9 to TRBJ2-1, with D uncertain. The CDR3 protein is CASSLAGSYNEQFF. Written as DNA, the CDR3 is TGTGCCAGCAGCTTAGCAGGCTCCTACAATGAGCAGTTCTTC.